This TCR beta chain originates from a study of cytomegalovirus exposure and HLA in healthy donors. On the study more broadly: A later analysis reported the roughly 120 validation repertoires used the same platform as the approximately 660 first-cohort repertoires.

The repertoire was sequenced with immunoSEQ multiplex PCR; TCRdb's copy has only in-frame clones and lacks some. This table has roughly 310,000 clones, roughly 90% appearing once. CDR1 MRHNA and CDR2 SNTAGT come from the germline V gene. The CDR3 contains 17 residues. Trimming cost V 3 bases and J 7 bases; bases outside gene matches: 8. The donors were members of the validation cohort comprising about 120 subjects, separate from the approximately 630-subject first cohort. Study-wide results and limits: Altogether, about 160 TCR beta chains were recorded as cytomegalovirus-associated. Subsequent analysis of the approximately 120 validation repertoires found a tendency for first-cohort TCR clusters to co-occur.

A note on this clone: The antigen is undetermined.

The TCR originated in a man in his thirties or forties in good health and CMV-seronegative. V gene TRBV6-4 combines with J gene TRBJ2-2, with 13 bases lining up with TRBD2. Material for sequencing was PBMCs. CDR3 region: CASSETGTSGDFGELFF. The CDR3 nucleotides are TGTGCCAGCAGTGAGACCGGGACTAGCGGGGACTTCGGGGAGCTGTTTTTT.